This T cell receptor (beta chain) is drawn from a study of monozygotic twins with inflammatory bowel disease. Study results and limitations: IBD patients exhibited fewer clonotypes shared with other individuals than healthy twins, particularly with disease activity.

Blood was drawn at 2.5 ml per donor. Notes on this clonotype: Its antigen is undetermined.

Eight separate reactions per sample served to make cDNA. For each CDR3 protein, TCRdb gives one entry from its re-call of the 5' RACE reads, without DNA. In total, the table holds a few hundred thousand distinct CDR3 sequences. This clonotype was sampled from a human donor with ulcerative colitis or Crohn's disease, or a healthy co-twin of an affected twin (not recorded which). The sequenced sample consisted of blood.

The CDR3 spells CASRPSGQYQQKHSNTEAFF. The gene calls are TRBV2 and TRBJ1-1; TCRdb gives TRBD1 as the D gene, but with no DNA this cannot be confirmed. This CDR3 is 20 amino acids long. CDR1 and CDR2 (germline): SNHLY, FYNNEI.